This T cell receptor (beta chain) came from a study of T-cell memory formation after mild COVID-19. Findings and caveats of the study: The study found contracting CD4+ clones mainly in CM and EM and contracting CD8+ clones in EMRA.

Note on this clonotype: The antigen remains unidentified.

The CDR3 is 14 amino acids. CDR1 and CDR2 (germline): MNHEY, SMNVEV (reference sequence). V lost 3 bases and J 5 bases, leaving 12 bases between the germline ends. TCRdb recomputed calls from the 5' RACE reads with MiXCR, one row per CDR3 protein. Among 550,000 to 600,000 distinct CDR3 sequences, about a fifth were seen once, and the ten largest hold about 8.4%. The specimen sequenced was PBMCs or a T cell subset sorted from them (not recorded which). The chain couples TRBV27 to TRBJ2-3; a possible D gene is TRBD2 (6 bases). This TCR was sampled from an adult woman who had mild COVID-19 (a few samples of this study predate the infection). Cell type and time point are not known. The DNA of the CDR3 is TGTGCCAGCAGTTTGCGGGGCGCGGTAGATACGCAGTATTTT. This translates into CASSLRGAVDTQYF.